This T cell receptor beta chain was sequenced in a study of blood T cells in healthy people across ages. In regard to this clonotype: Its target is unknown.

Overall study findings and caveats: Whereas aged donors had fewer naive CD4+ cells, long-lived donors had more of them and higher diversity.

The junction had 13 bases not matched to a gene; V was cut back by 10 bases and J by 1 base. Germline V gives CDR1 SGHRS, CDR2 YFSETQ. The CDR3 has 16 residues. The authors ran a second PCR of 7 to 11 cycles using a sample-barcoded 5' primer and a J-beta primer mix. Using its own MiXCR run on the 5' RACE reads, TCRdb lists one record per CDR3 protein. The data show 700,000 to 850,000 distinct CDR3 sequences, about 53% seen once. V usage is TRBV5-1 and J usage is TRBJ2-5; TRBD2 agrees at 10 bases. Sequencing was carried out using blood. This receptor was obtained from an elderly man in good health. CDR3 in amino acids: CASSEHGTSAQETQYF. Written as DNA, the CDR3 is TGCGCCTCATCTGAACATGGGACTAGCGCCCAAGAGACCCAGTACTTC.